This TCR beta chain was identified in a study of early T cells in non-severe SARS-CoV-2 infection. Study as a whole: Chains stayed unpaired after sequencing of bulk RNA from unsorted whole blood. General observations from the study: VDJdb-based matching was biased toward anti-spike CD8 responses and missed private and CD4 specificities.

Remarks on this clonotype: Antigen: not known.

From the 5' RACE reads, TCRdb called clonotypes with MiXCR, one entry per CDR3 protein. The sample has tens of thousands of distinct CDR3 sequences; 4.5% to 6% are singletons. V lost 7 bases to trimming and J lost 7 bases; unmatched junction nucleotides: 9. CDR3 size: 12 residues. The germline gives CDR1 SQVTM, CDR2 ANQGSEA. The sequencing sample was made of whole blood. The receptor was isolated from an adult who was a healthcare worker with PCR-confirmed SARS-CoV-2 infection or an uninfected control (not recorded which). V and J are TRBV29-1 and TRBJ2-7, with 8 bases aligning to TRBD1. CDR3 coding DNA: TGCAGCGGGACAGGGAACTGGGGGGAGCAGTACTTC. Amino acids: CSGTGNWGEQYF.